The TCR beta chain under discussion was sequenced for a study of vaccination and CD4 T cells after COVID-19. Study-wide context: The peptides that stimulated the cells were overlapping spike peptides from SARS-CoV-2, HCoV-NL63, HCoV-OC43 and HCoV-229E.

The V gene's germline CDR1 is MNHEY and CDR2 SVGAGI. This CDR3 is 17 amino acids long. Trimming took off 0 bases at V and 7 bases at J, with 16 bases between the two ends. Points from the study as a whole: Convalescent patients displayed spike mono-reactivity in 304 of 307 vaccine-specific clones.

The treatment denotes: approximately 10-day PBMC culture with coronavirus spike peptide pools or control peptides (ViraFEST assay). Positive PCR dates ranged from March to December 2020; these dates predated US Alpha, Beta and Delta variants. Half the growth medium was swapped for new IL-2 medium on days 3 and 7. In its sample, this clonotype is large. What it binds is unknown. Sequencing of the DNA from cultured CD4+ T cells was carried out with the Oncomine TCR Beta short-read assay. One entry per CDR3 protein results from TCRdb running MiXCR on the PCR reads. The sample consists of 20,000 or so distinct CDR3 sequences, about 50% of them appearing once.

The J gene is TRBJ1-6, the V gene TRBV6-5; a weak D match, TRBD1 (5 bases). Sequenced sample: cultured CD4+ T cells from blood. This sequence originates from a human donor with COVID-19. CDR3 protein: CASSYSRRVVINSPLHF. The CDR3 DNA reads as TGTGCCAGCAGTTACTCCCGCAGGGTGGTTATCAATTCACCCCTCCACTTT.